This T cell receptor beta chain emerged from a study of Ad26.COV2.S vaccination and SARS-CoV-2 variants. Study details: The trial was COV1001 and the donor's arm was Ad26.COV2.S. Whole-study findings and limits: Measurement of non-spike TCR breadth gave similar results in vaccine and placebo recipients. Vaccine recipients surpassed placebo recipients in spike-specific TCR breadth.

Turning to this clone: Its antigen is still unknown.

Clones were read by immunoSEQ multiplex PCR, and TCRdb kept only the in-frame ones, dropping some. The sample includes about 350,000 clones, roughly 91% of them seen just once. Specified treatment: 15 to 20 received Ad26.COV2.S at low or high dose, single or two shots; about 5 received placebo; per-sample allocation not given. The study sampled participants on day 63 after the first vaccine or placebo injection. CDR3 size: 17 residues. The junction had 15 bases not matched to a gene; V was cut back by 5 bases and J by 3 bases. The germline V gene has CDR1 SGHTA and CDR2 FQGNSA. The sample consisted of peripheral blood, taken in a trial of Ad26.COV2.S vaccine versus placebo. The receptor comes from a person aged 18-65 years who received the Ad26.COV2.S COVID-19 vaccine or a placebo. This chain links TRBV7-2 with TRBJ2-5; the match to TRBD2 covers 7 bases. The CDR3 region has the DNA TGTGCCAGCAGCCCCCAGGGAGGGTTGAGCAGGGAAGAGACCCAGTACTTC. It yields the protein CASSPQGGLSREETQYF.